The clone carrying this T cell receptor (beta chain) was picked up a small number of times. The antigen is undetermined. Germline CDR1 and CDR2: SGHTA and FQGNSA. The length of the CDR3 is 14 residues. The V end was cut by 5 bases, the J end by 0 bases, with 8 bases between. The sample originates from a study of T-cell memory formation after mild COVID-19. Study-level points and caveats: Contracting clones from day 15 to 85 had balanced CD4/CD8; later expanders favoured CD4+.

TCRdb processed the 5' RACE reads anew with MiXCR; each CDR3 protein has one entry. The sample contains 200,000 to 250,000 distinct CDR3 sequences, 9.5% of which appear only once. This clonotype was sampled from a man younger than 35 who had mild COVID-19 (a few samples of this study predate the infection). Cell type and time point are not known. The genes are TRBV7-2 and TRBJ2-4; no clear D. Sequences were obtained from PBMCs or a T cell subset sorted from them (not recorded which). The CDR3 loop is CASSLGLAKNIQYF. CDR3 nucleotides: TGTGCCAGCAGCCTTGGGTTAGCCAAAAACATTCAGTACTTC. Supplemented by reference TRBV7-2 and TRBJ2-4, the full variable domain reads GAGVSQSPSNKVTEKGKDVELRCDPISGHTALYWYRQSLGQGLEFLIYFQGNSAPDKSGLPSDRFSAERTGGSVSTLTIQRTQQEDSAVYLCASSLGLAKNIQYFGAGTRLSVL.